The 11 T cell receptor beta chains in this list originate from one sample, sequenced in a study of neurological immune-mediated disorders. Described time point: longitudinal time-point 2. TCRdb called the 5' RACE reads again in MiXCR, with one record for every CDR3 protein. The sample consists of 84,000 or so distinct CDR3 sequences, 13% of them appearing once. The sequencing input was PBMCs. Receptor source: a female donor with HTLV-1-associated myelopathy (HAM/TSP).

This clonotype occurred many times. The CDR3 bases are TGTGCCAGCTCACCGATACCGGGCCTGGGCTCTGGGGCCAACGTCCTGACTTTC. Amino acids: CASSPIPGLGSGANVLTF. The chain links TRBV18 to TRBJ2-6; unclear D gene. Germline values: CDR1 KGHSH, CDR2 LQKENI. CDR3 size: 18 residues. V lost 3 bases and J 0 bases, leaving 15 bases between the germline ends.

As regards this clonotype: A much larger clonotype is one base distant, so this may be a read error. The chain links TRBV20-1 to TRBJ2-7; tentatively, D is TRBD2 (5 bases). This CDR3 is built from 14 residues. CDR1 is DFQATT and CDR2 is SNEGSKA in the germline V gene (reference sequence). V lost 5 bases and J 5 bases, leaving 19 bases between the germline ends. The CDR3 sequence is CSAQRPERSHEQYF. The CDR3 coding sequence is TGCAGTGCTCAAAGGCCGGAGCGGTCCCACGAGCAGTACTTC.

This clonotype was counted ten times or more. CDR3 sequence (DNA): TGCAGTGCTAGAGGCTTGCGGGTCACAGATACGCAGTATTTT. Amino acids: CSARGLRVTDTQYF. This chain connects TRBV20-1 to TRBJ2-3, with D possibly being TRBD2 (5 bases). V dropped 1 base and J dropped 2 bases, with 10 bases sitting between them. The length of the CDR3 is 14 residues. CDR1 and CDR2 (germline): DFQATT, SNEGSKA (reference sequence).

This clonotype was recorded many times. The V and J genes are TRBV14 and TRBJ2-3; 7 bases line up with TRBD1. Germline CDR1 SGHDN, CDR2 FVKESK. The CDR3 is made up of 15 amino acids. The J segment lost 2 bases and the V segment lost 4 bases, leaving 6 bases of the junction unmatched. The CDR3 sequence is CASSRERGPTDTQYF. The CDR3 DNA is TGTGCCAGCAGCCGAGAAAGGGGGCCCACAGATACGCAGTATTTT. Full variable domain (remainder filled in from reference TRBV14 and TRBJ2-3): EAGVTQFPSHSVIEKGQTVTLRCDPISGHDNLYWYRRVMGKEIKFLLHFVKESKQDESGMPNNRFLAERTGGTYSTLKVQPAELEDSGVYFCASSRERGPTDTQYFGPGTRLTVL.

This clonotype has at least ten counts. The CDR3 bases are TGCAGCCTGTGGAAGGCGAACACTGAAGCTTTCTTT. This sequence encodes CSLWKANTEAFF. The chain joins TRBV20-1 to TRBJ1-1, with D hard to call. The CDR3 totals 12 residues. Germline lookup yields CDR1 DFQATT and CDR2 SNEGSKA (reference sequence).

This clonotype was picked up many times. V is TRBV12-3 or TRBV12-4 and J is TRBJ2-2; D is perhaps TRBD1 (8 bases). The CDR3 runs to 14 residues. V was trimmed by 8 bases and J by 7 bases, leaving 17 bases between them. DNA of the CDR3: TGTGCCAGCGCCTACAGGGGGAGGGACGGGGAGCTGTTTTTT. Encoded protein: CASAYRGRDGELFF.

This clonotype was seen only a few times. V and J are TRBV5-1 and TRBJ2-2; TRBD1 aligns across 9 bases. V was pared by 6 bases and J by 4 bases, with 7 bases of the junction left unmatched. CDR1 is SGHRS and CDR2 is YFSETQ in the germline V gene. The CDR3 runs 15 residues. DNA of the CDR3: TGCGCCAGCACCGCGACAGGGGGAATCACCGGGGAGCTGTTTTTT. This sequence encodes CASTATGGITGELFF.

The J gene is TRBJ1-1, the V gene TRBV29-1, with TRBD1 matching over 7 bases. The CDR3 consists of 15 residues. The V segment lost 3 bases and the J segment 1 base; nucleotides outside the gene matches: 8. Per germline, CDR1 SQVTM and CDR2 ANQGSEA. The CDR3 sequence is CSVDPRQGANTEAFF. The CDR3 bases are TGCAGCGTTGATCCCCGACAGGGAGCGAACACTGAAGCTTTCTTT.

This clonotype has a count of ten or more. The CDR3 region is CASSQPRGKYQETQYF. CDR3 DNA: TGTGCCAGCAGCCAACCTAGGGGAAAGTACCAAGAGACCCAGTACTTC. V gene TRBV3-1 combines with J gene TRBJ2-5; perhaps TRBD1 as D (5 bases). In germline, CDR1 is LGHDT, CDR2 YNNKEL (reference sequence). The CDR3 runs to 16 residues. The ends were cut back, 2 bases at V and 0 bases at J, with 13 bases in the middle.

This clonotype was picked up many times. For the CDR3, the DNA is TGCGCCAGCAGCCAGGGACAGGGGTCAGATACGCAGTATTTT. Its protein is CASSQGQGSDTQYF. The rearrangement links TRBV5-1 to TRBJ2-3, with 10 bases aligning to TRBD1. The CDR3 is 14 amino acids. Per the germline V gene, CDR1 is SGHRS and CDR2 is YFSETQ. Trimming took 4 bases from V and 4 from J; bases not matched to a gene: 3.

This clonotype was counted ten times or more. The chain combines TRBV10-3 with TRBJ1-2; D uncertain. The V and J ends lost 3 bases and 0 bases respectively, with 5 bases between them. The germline V gene encodes CDR1 ENHRY and CDR2 SYGVKD. The CDR3 runs 13 residues. The CDR3 bases are TGTGCCATCAGTGACAGCTCTAACTATGGCTACACCTTC. Its translation is CAISDSSNYGYTF.